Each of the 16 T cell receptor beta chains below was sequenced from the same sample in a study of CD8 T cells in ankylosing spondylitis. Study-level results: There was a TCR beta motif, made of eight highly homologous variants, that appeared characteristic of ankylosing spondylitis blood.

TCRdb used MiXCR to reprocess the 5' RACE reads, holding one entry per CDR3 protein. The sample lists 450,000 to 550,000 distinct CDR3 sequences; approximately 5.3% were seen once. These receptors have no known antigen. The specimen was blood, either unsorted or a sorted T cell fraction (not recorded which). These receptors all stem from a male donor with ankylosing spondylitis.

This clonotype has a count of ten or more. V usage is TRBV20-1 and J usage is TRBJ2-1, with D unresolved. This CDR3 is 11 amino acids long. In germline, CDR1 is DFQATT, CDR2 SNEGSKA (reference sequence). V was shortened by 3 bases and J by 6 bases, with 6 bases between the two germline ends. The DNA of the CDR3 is TGCAGTGCTAGTAAAGGCAATGAGCAGTTCTTC. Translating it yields CSASKGNEQFF.

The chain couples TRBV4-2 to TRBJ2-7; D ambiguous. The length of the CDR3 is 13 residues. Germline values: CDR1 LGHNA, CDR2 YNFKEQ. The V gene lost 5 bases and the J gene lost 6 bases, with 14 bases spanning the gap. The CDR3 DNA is TGTGCCAGCAGCGAGGTTCCCAGAGGCGAGCAGTACTTC. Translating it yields CASSEVPRGEQYF.

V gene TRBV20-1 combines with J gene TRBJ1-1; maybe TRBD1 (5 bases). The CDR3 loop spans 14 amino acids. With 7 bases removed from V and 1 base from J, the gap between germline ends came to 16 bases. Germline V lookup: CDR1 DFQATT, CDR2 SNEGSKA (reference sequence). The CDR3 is CSVLRGSANTEAFF. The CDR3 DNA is TGCAGTGTCCTAAGGGGCAGCGCGAACACTGAAGCTTTCTTT.

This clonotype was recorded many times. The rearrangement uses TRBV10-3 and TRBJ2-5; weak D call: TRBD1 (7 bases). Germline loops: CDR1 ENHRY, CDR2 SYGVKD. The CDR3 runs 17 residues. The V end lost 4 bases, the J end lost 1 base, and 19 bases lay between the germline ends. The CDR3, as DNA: TGTGCCATCAGTGCCAGGGGGGTGACAGCCATCCAAGAGACCCAGTACTTC. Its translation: CAISARGVTAIQETQYF.

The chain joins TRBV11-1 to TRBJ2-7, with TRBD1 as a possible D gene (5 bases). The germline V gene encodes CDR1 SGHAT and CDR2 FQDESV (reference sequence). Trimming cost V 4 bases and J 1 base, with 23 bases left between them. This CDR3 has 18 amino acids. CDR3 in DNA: TGTGCCAGCAGCTCAGTTACCAAGGGGAAGGCAGGGTCCTACGAGCAGTACTTC. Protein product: CASSSVTKGKAGSYEQYF.

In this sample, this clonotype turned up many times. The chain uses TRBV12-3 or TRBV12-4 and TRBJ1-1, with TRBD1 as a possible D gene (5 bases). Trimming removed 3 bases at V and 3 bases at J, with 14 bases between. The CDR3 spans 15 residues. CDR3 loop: CASSLGVGAYTEAFF. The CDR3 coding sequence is TGTGCCAGCAGTTTGGGGGTGGGAGCGTACACTGAAGCTTTCTTT.

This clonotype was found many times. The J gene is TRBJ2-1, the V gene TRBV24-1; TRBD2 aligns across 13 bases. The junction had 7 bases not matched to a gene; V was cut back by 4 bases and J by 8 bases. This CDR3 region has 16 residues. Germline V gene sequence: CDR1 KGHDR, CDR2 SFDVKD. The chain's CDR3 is CATSDPGLAGDDEQFF. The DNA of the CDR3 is TGTGCCACCAGTGACCCCGGACTAGCGGGAGACGATGAGCAGTTCTTC.

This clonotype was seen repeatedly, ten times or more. CDR3 in DNA: TGTGCCATCAGCCCCTCCCCCTTTGACACTGAAGCTTTCTTT. Protein sequence: CAISPSPFDTEAFF. The V call is TRBV10-3, the J call TRBJ1-1; D is ambiguous. Trimming removed 6 bases from V and 3 bases from J, with 14 bases in between. This CDR3 has 14 amino acids. From germline, CDR1 is ENHRY and CDR2 SYGVKD.

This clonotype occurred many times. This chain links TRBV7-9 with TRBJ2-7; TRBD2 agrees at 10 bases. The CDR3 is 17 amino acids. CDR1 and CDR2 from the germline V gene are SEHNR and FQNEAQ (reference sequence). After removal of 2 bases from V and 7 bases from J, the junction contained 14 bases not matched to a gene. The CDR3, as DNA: TGTGCCAGCAGCTTAACGGGTAGCGGGGGGCCTCTCATGGAGCAGTACTTC. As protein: CASSLTGSGGPLMEQYF. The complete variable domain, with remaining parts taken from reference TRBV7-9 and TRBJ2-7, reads DTGVSQNPRHKITKRGQNVTFRCDPISEHNRLYWYRQTLGQGPEFLTYFQNEAQLEKSRLLSDRFSAERPKGSFSTLEIQRTEQGDSAMYLCASSLTGSGGPLMEQYFGPGTRLTVT.

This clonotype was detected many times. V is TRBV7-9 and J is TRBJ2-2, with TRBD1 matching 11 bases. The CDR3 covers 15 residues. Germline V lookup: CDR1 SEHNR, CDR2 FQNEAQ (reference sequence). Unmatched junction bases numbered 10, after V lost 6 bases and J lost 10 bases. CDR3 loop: CASRPWTGGPEELFF. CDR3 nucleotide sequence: TGTGCCAGCAGACCTTGGACAGGGGGCCCGGAGGAGCTGTTTTTT.

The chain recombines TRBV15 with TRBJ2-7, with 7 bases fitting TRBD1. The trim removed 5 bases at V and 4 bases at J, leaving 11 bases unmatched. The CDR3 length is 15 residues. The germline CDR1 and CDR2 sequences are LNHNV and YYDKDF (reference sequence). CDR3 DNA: TGTGCCACCAGCGGTACCGGGACAGACCAATACGAGCAGTACTTC. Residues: CATSGTGTDQYEQYF.

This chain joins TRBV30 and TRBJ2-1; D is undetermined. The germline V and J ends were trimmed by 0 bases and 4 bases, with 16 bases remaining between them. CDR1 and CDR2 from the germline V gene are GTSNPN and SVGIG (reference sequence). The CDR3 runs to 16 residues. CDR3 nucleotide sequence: TGTGCCTGGAGTGTAATACGGATGGCCCTATACAATGAGCAGTTCTTC. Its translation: CAWSVIRMALYNEQFF.

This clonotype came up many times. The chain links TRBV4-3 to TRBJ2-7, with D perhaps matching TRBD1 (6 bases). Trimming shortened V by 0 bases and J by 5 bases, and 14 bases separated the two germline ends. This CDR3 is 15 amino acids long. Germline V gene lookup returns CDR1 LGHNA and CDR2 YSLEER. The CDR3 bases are TGCGCCAGCAGCCAAGATTGGGCAGGGGTGGACGAGCAGTACTTC. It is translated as CASSQDWAGVDEQYF.

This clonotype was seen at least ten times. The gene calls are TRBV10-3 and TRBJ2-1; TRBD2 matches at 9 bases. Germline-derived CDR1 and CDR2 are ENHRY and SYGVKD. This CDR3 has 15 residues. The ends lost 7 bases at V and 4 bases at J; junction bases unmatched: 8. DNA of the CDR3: TGTGCCATCAAAACAGCGGGAGGATCGTACAATGAGCAGTTCTTC. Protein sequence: CAIKTAGGSYNEQFF.

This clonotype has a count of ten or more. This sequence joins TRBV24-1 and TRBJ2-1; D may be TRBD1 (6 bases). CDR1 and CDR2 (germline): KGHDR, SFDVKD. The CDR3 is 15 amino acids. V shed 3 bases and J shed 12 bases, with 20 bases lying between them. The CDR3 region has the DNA TGTGCCACCAGTGATCCCAGGGGCGCAGTCTTACGGCAGTTCTTC. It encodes CATSDPRGAVLRQFF.

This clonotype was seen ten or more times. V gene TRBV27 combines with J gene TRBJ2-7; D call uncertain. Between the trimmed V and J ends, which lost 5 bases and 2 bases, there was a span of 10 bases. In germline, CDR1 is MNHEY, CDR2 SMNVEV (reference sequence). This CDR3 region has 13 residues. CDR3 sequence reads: CASSPGPAYEQYF. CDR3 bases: TGTGCCAGCAGTCCCGGCCCCGCCTACGAGCAGTACTTC.